These 19 T cell receptor beta chains originate from one sample sequenced in a study of CD8 T cells in ankylosing spondylitis. MiXCR, run by TCRdb on the 5' RACE reads, gives a single entry per CDR3 protein. The table includes 200,000 to 250,000 distinct CDR3 sequences, around 10% detected once. Input material: blood, either unsorted or a sorted T cell fraction (not recorded which). All receptors come from a male donor with ankylosing spondylitis or in good health (not recorded which).

This clonotype was recorded many times. V usage is TRBV9 and J usage is TRBJ2-7; D call uncertain. The ends were cut back, 3 bases at V and 5 bases at J, with 9 bases in the middle. The germline gives CDR1 SGDLS, CDR2 YYNGEE. The CDR3 is made up of 12 amino acids. The chain's CDR3 is CASSGNKNEQYF. The CDR3 DNA sequence: TGTGCCAGCAGCGGCAACAAAAACGAGCAGTACTTC.

This clonotype came up a few times. The chain links TRBV7-6 to TRBJ2-1; D remains ambiguous. CDR3 size: 16 residues. The V end lost 3 bases, the J end lost 0 bases, and 12 bases lay between the germline ends. Germline V gene sequence: CDR1 SGHVS, CDR2 FNYEAQ. CDR3 sequence: CASSFAGSSSYNEQFF. The CDR3 nucleotides are TGTGCCAGCAGCTTCGCAGGCTCAAGCTCCTACAATGAGCAGTTCTTC. The whole variable domain, remainder taken from reference TRBV7-6 and TRBJ2-1, is GAGVSQSPRYKVTKRGQDVALRCDPISGHVSLYWYRQALGQGPEFLTYFNYEAQQDKSGLPNDRFSAERPEGSISTLTIQRTEQRDSAMYRCASSFAGSSSYNEQFFGPGTRLTVL.

This clonotype has at least ten counts. This sequence joins TRBV5-5 and TRBJ2-7, with D hard to call. Trimming removed 1 base from V and 2 bases from J, with 10 bases in between. The germline CDR1 and CDR2 sequences are SGHKS and YYEKEE (reference sequence). This CDR3 contains 14 residues. The CDR3 DNA reads TGTGCCAGCAGCTTGTCTCGGCGAACCTACGAGCAGTACTTC. This translates into CASSLSRRTYEQYF.

This clonotype was picked up many times. This sequence joins TRBV20-1 and TRBJ2-1; no definite D call. Germline V gene sequence: CDR1 DFQATT, CDR2 SNEGSKA (reference sequence). Trimming cost V 5 bases and J 0 bases, with 11 bases left between them. CDR3 length equals 14 residues. The CDR3 DNA reads as TGCAGTGCTCGTAGGGCAAGCTCCTACAATGAGCAGTTCTTC. Translation gives CSARRASSYNEQFF.

Ten or more counts support this clonotype. The CDR3 spells CASSLNAAGGGDEQFF. The CDR3 DNA follows: TGTGCCAGCAGCTTAAATGCGGCGGGTGGGGGCGATGAGCAGTTCTTC. V gene TRBV7-3 combines with J gene TRBJ2-1; possibly TRBD1 for D (6 bases). V was cut by 1 base and J by 8 bases, with 18 bases left in between. Per germline, CDR1 SGHTA and CDR2 FQGTGA. The CDR3 has 16 residues.

This clonotype was counted many times. This sequence joins TRBV12-3 or TRBV12-4 and TRBJ2-3; D is undetermined. Trimming took 6 bases from V and 5 from J, leaving 15 bases between them. CDR3 length equals 14 residues. The CDR3: CASRFLEVGDTQYF. CDR3 in DNA: TGTGCCAGCAGATTCCTAGAGGTGGGAGATACGCAGTATTTT.

This rearrangement joins TRBV29-1 to TRBJ2-1, with 14 bases that match TRBD2. Germline values: CDR1 SQVTM, CDR2 ANQGSEA. CDR3 length: 15 amino acids. V lost 7 bases and J lost 7; bases outside the gene matches: 9. CDR3 in DNA: TGCAGCGCCAGGACTAGCGGGGGGCCTAGGAATGAGCAGTTCTTC. It yields the protein CSARTSGGPRNEQFF.

This clonotype has at least ten counts. The rearrangement links TRBV20-1 to TRBJ2-3, with D maybe TRBD2 (5 bases). CDR1 and CDR2 from the germline V gene are DFQATT and SNEGSKA (reference sequence). CDR3 length: 15 residues. V was pared by 5 bases and J by 0 bases, with 15 bases between. The CDR3 DNA follows: TGCAGTGCTCGCCCCCTAGCTCTTAGCACAGATACGCAGTATTTT. Amino acid sequence: CSARPLALSTDTQYF.

The chain combines TRBV11-2 with TRBJ1-1; D perhaps matches TRBD1 (5 bases). The germline CDR1 and CDR2 sequences are SGHAT and FQNNGV. The CDR3 has 14 residues. Trimming removed 3 bases from V and 1 base from J, with 9 bases in between. In DNA, the CDR3 is TGTGCCAGCAGCTTTTCAGGGTCGAACACTGAAGCTTTCTTT. Translation: CASSFSGSNTEAFF.

The table lists this clonotype with many counts. The chain has TRBV10-1 and TRBJ2-2, with D possibly called TRBD1 or TRBD2 (5 bases each). The CDR3 covers 16 residues. V lost 0 bases, J lost 3 bases, and 11 bases lay in between. The V gene's germline CDR1 is WNHNN and CDR2 SYGVQD (reference sequence). The CDR3 region is CASSESQGGYTGELFF. DNA of the CDR3: TGCGCCAGCAGTGAGTCGCAGGGCGGGTACACCGGGGAGCTGTTTTTT.

Of note for this clonotype: Germline is not matched at one junction end, which may reflect a read error. This rearrangement joins TRBV6-1 to TRBJ2-2, with 16 bases identical to TRBD2. CDR1 is MNHNS and CDR2 is SASEGT in the germline V gene. This CDR3 spans 20 amino acids. This CDR3 is CAISEADPGLAGGSGGELFF. DNA for the CDR3: TGTGCCATCAGTGAAGCGGATCCGGGACTAGCGGGGGGGAGTGGCGGGGAGCTGTTTTTT.

This clonotype was picked up many times. The CDR3 DNA is TGTGCCAGCAGCCGCGGTACTTTGGCGGGAGGGGAGACCCAGTACTTC. Its translation is CASSRGTLAGGETQYF. The chain joins TRBV3-1 to TRBJ2-5, with 9 nucleotides matching TRBD2. Germline V gene lookup returns CDR1 LGHDT and CDR2 YNNKEL (reference sequence). This CDR3 comprises 16 residues. V shed 4 bases, J shed 5 bases, and the junction held 11 bases outside the gene matches.

The sample holds many counts of this clonotype. The chain employs TRBV5-1 and TRBJ2-3; no clear D gene. Per germline, CDR1 SGHRS and CDR2 YFSETQ. The CDR3 is made up of 14 amino acids. The ends were cut back, 7 bases at V and 1 base at J, with 13 bases in the middle. The CDR3 region is CASGTILGTDTQYF. CDR3 bases: TGCGCCAGCGGAACGATTCTCGGCACAGATACGCAGTATTTT.

This clonotype came up a few times. The rearrangement uses TRBV5-1 and TRBJ2-5; D may correspond to TRBD1 or TRBD2 (5 bases each). Trimming cost V 6 bases and J 1 base, with 13 bases left between them. The CDR3 contains 14 residues. Germline V CDR1 and CDR2: SGHRS, YFSETQ. The CDR3 DNA is TGCGCCAGCACCCTGGGACGGCTCCAAGAGACCCAGTACTTC. It yields the protein CASTLGRLQETQYF.

Of note for this clonotype: A read error is possible here, since a much larger clone lies one base away. The genes are TRBV5-1 and TRBJ2-7; tentative D call: TRBD1 (5 bases). The CDR3 has 13 amino acids. Germline CDR1 and CDR2: SGHRS and YFSETQ. The CDR3 reads CVSSLAGQGEQYF. The CDR3 nucleotides read TGCGTCAGCAGCTTGGCAGGGCAGGGCGAGCAGTACTTC.

The chain is built from TRBV5-8 and TRBJ2-7; 7 nucleotides agree with TRBD1. The ends lost 3 bases at V and 6 bases at J; junction bases unmatched: 6. Germline lookup yields CDR1 SGHTS and CDR2 YDEGEE. The CDR3 spans 13 residues. CDR3 region: CASSSPTGSEQYF. The CDR3 nucleotides are TGTGCCAGCAGCTCGCCGACAGGGTCCGAGCAGTACTTC.

CDR3 coding DNA: TGTGCCACCAGCAGAGTGGCGGGAGGGCCGTTAGATACGCAGTATTTT. Amino acid sequence: CATSRVAGGPLDTQYF. V and J are TRBV15 and TRBJ2-3; 9 bases align to TRBD2. The germline CDR1 and CDR2 sequences are LNHNV and YYDKDF (reference sequence). Trimming took 1 base from V and 5 from J; bases not matched to a gene: 7. The CDR3 runs 16 residues.

There are a few counts of this clonotype. V gene TRBV12-3 or TRBV12-4 combines with J gene TRBJ2-3; D possibly uses TRBD1 or TRBD2 (5 bases each). Trimming removed 6 bases at V and 5 bases at J, with 12 bases between. The CDR3 consists of 13 residues. As DNA, the CDR3 is TGTGCCAGCAGCAGGGACGGTAAAGATACGCAGTATTTT. Amino acids: CASSRDGKDTQYF.

A note on this clonotype: Given a much more abundant clone one base away, this may be a read error. The V gene is TRBV5-1, the J gene TRBJ2-6; D remains unclear. CDR3 length equals 14 residues. Germline V lookup: CDR1 SGHRS, CDR2 YFSETQ. CDR3 in amino acids: CVSSHGRGANVLTF. The CDR3 DNA is TGCGTCAGCAGCCATGGTAGGGGGGCCAACGTCCTGACTTTC. Combining the CDR3 with reference TRBV5-1 and TRBJ2-6 gives the whole variable domain KAGVTQTPRYLIKTRGQQVTLSCSPISGHRSVSWYQQTPGQGLQFLFEYFSETQRNKGNFPGRFSGRQFSNSRSEMNVSTLELGDSALYLCVSSHGRGANVLTFGAGSRLTVL.